Below are 9 T cell receptor beta chains sequenced from a single sample in a study of blood T cells in healthy people across ages. The second PCR ran roughly 7 to 12 cycles with a sample-barcoded 5' primer and J-beta primers. MiXCR, run by TCRdb on the 5' RACE reads, gives a single entry per CDR3 protein. The sample records 540,000 or so distinct CDR3 sequences, approximately 25% being singletons. This sample was also put to use in a study of T cells of mothers and their children.

Material: blood. Receptors were obtained from a boy younger than 18 in good health.

This clonotype has more than one count but fewer than ten. The chain joins TRBV14 to TRBJ1-4; D call uncertain. V was trimmed by 0 bases and J by 8 bases, leaving 16 bases between them. The CDR3 covers 16 residues. Germline V gene lookup returns CDR1 SGHDN and CDR2 FVKESK. The CDR3 sequence is CASSQDLGNLGEKLFF. DNA of the CDR3: TGTGCCAGCAGCCAAGATCTCGGCAACCTGGGGGAAAAACTGTTTTTT.

This clonotype showed up just a few times. This chain joins TRBV6-5 and TRBJ2-2, with 9 bases lining up with TRBD1. The CDR3 covers 15 residues. The trim removed 6 bases at V and 4 bases at J, leaving 6 bases unmatched. Germline V gene sequence: CDR1 MNHEY, CDR2 SVGAGI. The CDR3 loop reads CASRTGQGVTGELFF. The CDR3 coding sequence is TGTGCCAGCAGGACGGGACAGGGAGTCACCGGGGAGCTGTTTTTT.

This clonotype has more than one count but fewer than ten. This sequence joins TRBV2 and TRBJ1-6, with TRBD1 matching 9 bases. The length of the CDR3 is 14 residues. Losses at the gene ends were 8 bases for V and 7 bases for J; bases not matched to a gene: 6. Germline lookup yields CDR1 SNHLY and CDR2 FYNNEI. CDR3 DNA: TGTGCCAGCCTGGGACAGGGAAAGAATTCACCCCTCCACTTT. It encodes CASLGQGKNSPLHF.

This sequence joins TRBV5-5 and TRBJ2-1; 8 bases align to TRBD2. The length of the CDR3 is 18 residues. After removal of 6 bases from V and 2 bases from J, the junction contained 16 bases not matched to a gene. Germline V gene data show CDR1 as SGHKS and CDR2 as YYEKEE (reference sequence). CDR3 sequence reads: CASIPSGIAGPPYNEQFF. The CDR3 nucleotides read TGTGCCAGCATCCCGTCCGGGATAGCGGGACCCCCCTACAATGAGCAGTTCTTC. Variable domain in full (rest from reference TRBV5-5 and TRBJ2-1): DAGVTQSPTHLIKTRGQQVTLRCSPISGHKSVSWYQQVLGQGPQFIFQYYEKEERGRGNFPDRFSARQFPNYSSELNVNALLLGDSALYLCASIPSGIAGPPYNEQFFGPGTRLTVL.

This rearrangement joins TRBV6-5 to TRBJ1-2; the D is unclear. Germline V gene lookup returns CDR1 MNHEY and CDR2 SVGAGI. With 5 bases removed from V and 4 bases from J, the gap between germline ends came to 8 bases. CDR3 size: 12 residues. CDR3 nucleotides: TGTGCCAGCAGTGAAGGGCTCTATGGCTACACCTTC. This translates into CASSEGLYGYTF.

V is TRBV4-1 and J is TRBJ1-4, with 9 bases that match TRBD1. Trimming cost V 0 bases and J 2 bases; bases outside gene matches: 10. The CDR3 consists of 19 residues. The germline gives CDR1 MGHRA, CDR2 YSYEKL. The CDR3 here is CASSQDVGQGRGTNEKLFF. The CDR3 DNA reads TGCGCCAGCAGCCAAGATGTGGGACAGGGTCGGGGGACTAATGAAAAACTGTTTTTT.

This clonotype was seen only a few times. CDR3 amino acids: CSVGGSSGGPHNEQFF. CDR3 coding DNA: TGCAGCGTTGGGGGATCTAGCGGGGGCCCTCACAATGAGCAGTTCTTC. J is TRBJ2-1 and V is TRBV29-1, with TRBD2 matching 10 bases. Trimming removed 4 bases from V and 5 bases from J; junction bases left unmatched: 11. From germline, CDR1 is SQVTM and CDR2 ANQGSEA. There are 16 residues in the CDR3.

The chain links TRBV6-5 to TRBJ2-1; 12 bases are a match to TRBD2. The CDR3 consists of 16 residues. The germline V gene has CDR1 MNHEY and CDR2 SVGAGI. The ends lost 0 bases at V and 6 bases at J; junction bases unmatched: 3. The CDR3 coding sequence is TGTGCCAGCAGTTACTCACTAGCGGGAGGATCCAATGAGCAGTTCTTC. Residues: CASSYSLAGGSNEQFF.

The rearrangement joins TRBV25-1 to TRBJ2-5; D gene unclear. Matching the DNA end better, TRBJ2-7 makes the J call doubtful. Germline CDR1 reads MGHDK; CDR2 reads SYGVNS. The CDR3 sequence is 14 residues long. For the CDR3, the DNA is TGTGCCAGCAGTACACCGGGTTTAGGACGCGAGCAGTACTTC. Amino acid sequence: CASSTPGLGREQYF.